Below, one TCR beta chain is given with its context. The antigen is not known. This record belongs to a study of blood T cells in healthy people across ages. A second PCR, run for roughly 7 to 12 cycles, used a sample-barcoded 5' primer plus a J-beta primer mix. TCRdb fed the 5' RACE reads into MiXCR, producing one record per CDR3 protein. The table records roughly 730,000 distinct CDR3 sequences, around three fifths of them present only once. Study-wide findings and caveats: Unknown CMV status may confound age-related changes in expanded clones.

The clonotype comes from a man aged 35-49 years in good health. The sample comprised blood.

The CDR3 nucleotides read TGTGCCAGCAGCTTAGCAGGGCCTTGGAGCTCTGGGGCCAACGTCCTGACTTTC. Amino acids: CASSLAGPWSSGANVLTF. The rearrangement uses TRBV7-2 and TRBJ2-6; D remains unclear. CDR1 and CDR2 (germline): SGHTA, FQGNSA. The V end was cut by 0 bases, the J end by 0 bases, with 12 bases between. The CDR3 sequence is 18 residues long.